A single T cell receptor (beta chain) is shown here with its context. Its antigen is still unknown. This sample was taken from a study of chemoradiotherapy in HPV16-positive cancers. Across the whole study: A couple of HPV16-positive patients' cells yielded candidate HPV-specific clones and common motifs. Regarding the study as a whole: During treatment, candidate HPV-specific clones and E7-related motifs expanded in tumor.

V trimming: 5 bases; J trimming: 11 bases; junction bases outside the gene matches: 5. The germline V gene encodes CDR1 MNHEY and CDR2 SVGAGI. This CDR3 contains 11 residues. Method: immunoSEQ multiplex PCR; TCRdb's copy keeps in-frame clones and lacks some. The sample holds tens of thousands of clones, over 80% seen once. Samples were taken several times over chemoradiotherapy. The clonotype originates from a human donor with HPV-associated anogenital cancer. This sequence joins TRBV6-5 and TRBJ1-1; 7 nucleotides match TRBD1. The sample was blood, taken from a patient who underwent chemoradiotherapy. CDR3 in amino acids: CASSDRVGAFF. The CDR3 DNA follows: TGTGCCAGCAGTGACAGGGTTGGCGCTTTCTTT.